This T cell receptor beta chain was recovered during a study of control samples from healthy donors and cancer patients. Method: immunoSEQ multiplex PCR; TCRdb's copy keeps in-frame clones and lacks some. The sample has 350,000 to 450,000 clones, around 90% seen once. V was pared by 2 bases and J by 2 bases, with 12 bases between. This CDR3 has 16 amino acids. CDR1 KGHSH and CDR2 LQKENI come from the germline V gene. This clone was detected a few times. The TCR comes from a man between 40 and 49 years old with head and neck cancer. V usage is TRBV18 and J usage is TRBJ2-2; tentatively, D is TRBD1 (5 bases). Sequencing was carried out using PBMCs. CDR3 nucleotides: TGTGCCAGCTCACCAATCGCCAGGGATAACACCGGGGAGCTGTTTTTT. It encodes CASSPIARDNTGELFF.